The T cell receptor (beta chain) under discussion was sequenced for a study of blood T cell repertoires in COVID-19. Profiling relied on immunoSEQ multiplex PCR, and the TCRdb table lists in-frame clones only, not all of them. The sample lists about 350,000 clones; roughly 87% were seen once. CDR1 and CDR2 from the germline V gene are SNHLY and FYNNEI. The CDR3 totals 14 residues. Trimming cost V 10 bases and J 0 bases, with 15 bases left between them. This clone was counted a single time. Source material: PBMCs or T cells enriched from blood (not recorded which). This TCR came from a woman younger than 45 who had recovered from COVID-19. The gene calls are TRBV2 and TRBJ2-5; possibly TRBD2 for D (6 bases). The CDR3 DNA reads TGTGCCACCCATGGAGGGACGTACCAAGAGACCCAGTACTTC. It translates to CATHGGTYQETQYF.